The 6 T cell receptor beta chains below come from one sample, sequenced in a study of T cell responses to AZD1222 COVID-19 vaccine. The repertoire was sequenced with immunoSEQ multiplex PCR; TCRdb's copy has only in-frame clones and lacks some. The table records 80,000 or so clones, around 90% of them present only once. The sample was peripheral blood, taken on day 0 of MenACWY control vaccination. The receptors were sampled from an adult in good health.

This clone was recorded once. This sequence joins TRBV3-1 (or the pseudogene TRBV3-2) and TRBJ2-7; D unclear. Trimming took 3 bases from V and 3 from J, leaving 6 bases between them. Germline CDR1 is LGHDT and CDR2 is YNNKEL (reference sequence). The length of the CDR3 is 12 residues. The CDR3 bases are TGTGCCAGCAGCCAGGGCTACTACGAGCAGTACTTC. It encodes CASSQGYYEQYF.

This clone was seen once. CDR3 amino acids: CASSLAGQGTYGYTF. CDR3 coding DNA: TGTGCCAGCAGCTTAGCCGGACAGGGGACCTATGGCTACACCTTC. The rearrangement links TRBV7-9 to TRBJ1-2, with 9 bases that match TRBD1. The CDR3 spans 15 residues. V was clipped by 0 bases and J by 4 bases; unmatched bases: 3. Looked up from germline, CDR1 is SEHNR and CDR2 is FQNEAQ (reference sequence).

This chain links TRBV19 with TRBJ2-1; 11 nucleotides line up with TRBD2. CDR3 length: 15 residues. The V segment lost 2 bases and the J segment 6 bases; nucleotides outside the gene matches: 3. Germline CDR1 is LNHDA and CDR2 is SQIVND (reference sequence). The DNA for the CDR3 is TGTGCCAGTAGTATAATAGCGGGGGGGGCCAATGAGCAGTTCTTC. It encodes CASSIIAGGANEQFF.

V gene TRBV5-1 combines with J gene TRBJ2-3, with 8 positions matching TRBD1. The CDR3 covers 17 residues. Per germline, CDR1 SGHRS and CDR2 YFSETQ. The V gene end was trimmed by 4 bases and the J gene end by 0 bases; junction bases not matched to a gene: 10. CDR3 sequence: CASSRTLTGGSTDTQYF. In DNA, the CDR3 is TGCGCCAGCAGCAGAACATTAACAGGGGGGAGCACAGATACGCAGTATTTT. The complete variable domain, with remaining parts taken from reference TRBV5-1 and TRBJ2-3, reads KAGVTQTPRYLIKTRGQQVTLSCSPISGHRSVSWYQQTPGQGLQFLFEYFSETQRNKGNFPGRFSGRQFSNSRSEMNVSTLELGDSALYLCASSRTLTGGSTDTQYFGPGTRLTVL.

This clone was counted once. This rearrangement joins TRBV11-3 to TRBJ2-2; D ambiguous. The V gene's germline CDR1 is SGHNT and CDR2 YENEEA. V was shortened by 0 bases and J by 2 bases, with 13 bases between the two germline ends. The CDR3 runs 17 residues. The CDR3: CASSLDDAETNTGELFF. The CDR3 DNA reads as TGTGCCAGCAGCTTAGATGACGCAGAGACTAACACCGGGGAGCTGTTTTTT.

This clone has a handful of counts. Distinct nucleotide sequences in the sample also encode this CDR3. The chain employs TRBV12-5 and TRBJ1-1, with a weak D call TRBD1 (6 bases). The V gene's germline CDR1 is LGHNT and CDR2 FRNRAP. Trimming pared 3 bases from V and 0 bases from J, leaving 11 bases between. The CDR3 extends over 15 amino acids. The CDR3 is CASGLHRDLNTEAFF. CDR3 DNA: TGTGCTAGTGGTTTACACAGGGATTTGAACACTGAAGCTTTCTTT. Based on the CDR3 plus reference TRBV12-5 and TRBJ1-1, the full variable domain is DARVTQTPRHKVTEMGQEVTMRCQPILGHNTVFWYRQTMMQGLELLAYFRNRAPLDDSGMPKDRFSAEMPDATLATLKIQPSEPRDSAVYFCASGLHRDLNTEAFFGQGTRLTVV.